This T cell receptor beta chain stems from a study of shared clonotypes between healthy human individuals. The protocol was immunoSEQ multiplex PCR, while the TCRdb copy is restricted to in-frame clones and leaves out a portion. Of around 510,000 clones detected, around 95% appear once; the ten largest clones hold approximately 0.06%. In germline, CDR1 is DFQATT, CDR2 SNEGSKA (reference sequence). The CDR3 consists of 11 residues. Trimming took off 5 bases at V and 11 bases at J, with 15 bases between the two ends. Sequenced input: naive CD4+ T cells sorted from blood. Subset specified: CD45RA+ positively selected. The source of this sequence is a young woman in good health. V is TRBV20-1 and J is TRBJ2-5, with TRBD2 as a possible D gene (5 bases). The CDR3: CSAAHRGEQYF. CDR3 sequence (DNA): TGCAGTGCTGCCCACCGGGGAGAGCAGTACTTC.